This TCR beta chain was obtained from a study of T-cell reconstitution after alpha-beta-depleted transplantation in children. Whole-study results and caveats: From newly produced T cells came most of the T-cell counts and diversity one year after transplant.

In this sample, this clonotype turned up many times. The target antigen is unknown. Library preparation (for TCRbeta) was performed with unique molecular identifiers. TCRdb re-analysed the PCR reads in MiXCR, keeping a single row per CDR3 protein. The sample gives 200,000 to 250,000 distinct CDR3 sequences, roughly 11% of which show up once; under 30% is in the top ten. CDR1 is SGHTA, CDR2 FQGNSA, per germline. The ends were cut back, 0 bases at V and 6 bases at J, with 9 bases in the middle. The CDR3 has 13 amino acids. The clonotype was recovered from a child under two years old with acute myeloid leukemia, due to receive a stem cell transplant. The material sequenced was PBMCs, taken before TCRalphabeta/CD19-depleted stem cell transplant. V and J are TRBV7-2 and TRBJ2-7; D unresolved. The CDR3 DNA reads as TGTGCCAGCAGCTTAGCTACGCCTAGCGAGCAGTACTTC. Its protein is CASSLATPSEQYF.